The 14 T cell receptor beta chains reported below all come from one sample, sequenced in a study of blood T cell repertoires in COVID-19. Repertoires were generated with immunoSEQ multiplex PCR, while TCRdb's copy carries only in-frame clones and drops some. The table records approximately 290,000 clones, around nine tenths of them present only once. The sample consisted of peripheral blood. These receptors all stem from a woman in her twenties or thirties with COVID-19, enrolled during active disease.

DNA of the CDR3: TGTGCCAGCTCACAGGGACTGAGCAATCAGCCCCAGCATTTT. This translates into CASSQGLSNQPQHF. The V gene is TRBV18, the J gene TRBJ1-5; D may be TRBD1 (5 bases). CDR1 is KGHSH, CDR2 LQKENI, per germline. The CDR3 is 14 residues long. The V end lost 4 bases, the J end lost 1 base, and 8 bases lay between the germline ends.

This chain connects TRBV5-5 to TRBJ2-1; 10 bases map to TRBD2. Germline assignment: CDR1 SGHKS and CDR2 YYEKEE (reference sequence). Losses at the gene ends were 5 bases for V and 3 bases for J; bases not matched to a gene: 8. This CDR3 region has 16 residues. The CDR3 reads CASRLGLAGDYNEQFF. The CDR3 DNA reads as TGTGCCAGCAGACTGGGGCTAGCGGGGGACTACAATGAGCAGTTCTTC.

The table lists this clone with a count of one. The rearrangement joins TRBV5-1 to TRBJ2-5; 8 nucleotides agree with TRBD1. This CDR3 is 14 amino acids long. With V trimmed by 8 bases and J by 5 bases, 11 bases remained unmatched. Germline CDR1 is SGHRS and CDR2 is YFSETQ. DNA for the CDR3: TGCGCCAGTCACCTGACAGGGGCCGTTGAGACCCAGTACTTC. Translating it yields CASHLTGAVETQYF.

The J gene is TRBJ2-1, the V gene TRBV6-2 or TRBV6-3; 9 nucleotides align to TRBD1. CDR3 size: 15 residues. Germline CDR1 is MNHEY and CDR2 is SVGEGT. With 6 bases clipped from V and 2 bases from J, the junction kept 5 bases outside the gene matches. The CDR3 DNA reads as TGTGCCAGCAGCCCCGGGACAGGGCCCTACAATGAGCAGTTCTTC. It translates to CASSPGTGPYNEQFF.

The chain uses TRBV7-9 and TRBJ2-1, with 11 bases matching TRBD2. This CDR3 is 19 amino acids long. Germline CDR1 reads SEHNR; CDR2 reads FQNEAQ (reference sequence). Losses at the gene ends were 5 bases for V and 0 bases for J; bases not matched to a gene: 12. CDR3 sequence: CASSTTDLAGGSSYNEQFF. The CDR3 DNA is TGTGCCAGCAGCACTACCGACCTAGCGGGGGGTAGCTCCTACAATGAGCAGTTCTTC.

The rearrangement links TRBV2 to TRBJ1-5, with D perhaps matching TRBD1 (5 bases). Germline V gene lookup returns CDR1 SNHLY and CDR2 FYNNEI. Trimming removed 6 bases at V and 2 bases at J, with 8 bases between. CDR3 length: 13 residues. The CDR3 sequence: CASSTGGNQPQHF. The CDR3 region has the DNA TGTGCCAGCAGCACAGGAGGCAATCAGCCCCAGCATTTT.

J is TRBJ1-5 and V is TRBV2; a possible D gene is TRBD1 (5 bases). Trimming left V 7 bases short and J 4 bases short, with 11 bases between. The CDR3 loop spans 13 amino acids. Germline CDR1 is SNHLY and CDR2 is FYNNEI. The CDR3 loop reads CASNPGVNQPQHF. As DNA, the CDR3 is TGTGCCAGCAATCCGGGGGTAAATCAGCCCCAGCATTTT.

The chain is built from TRBV14 and TRBJ2-1, with D possibly TRBD2 on 6 matching bases. Germline V lookup: CDR1 SGHDN, CDR2 FVKESK. Between the trimmed V and J ends, which lost 3 bases and 9 bases, there was a span of 18 bases. This CDR3 is 15 amino acids long. The CDR3 coding sequence is TGTGCCAGCAGCCAGCGAAGGAGGGGTTTAGGTGAGCAGTTCTTC. Protein: CASSQRRRGLGEQFF.

The chain joins TRBV5-1 to TRBJ2-7; TRBD2 matches 7 bases. Trimming removed 5 bases from V and 0 bases from J; junction bases left unmatched: 5. The length of the CDR3 is 14 residues. Germline CDR1 SGHRS, CDR2 YFSETQ. The CDR3 DNA is TGCGCCAGCAGGGACGGGGACTACTCCTACGAGCAGTACTTC. It encodes CASRDGDYSYEQYF.

This clone was observed a few times. The chain uses TRBV7-9 and TRBJ1-1, with 8 bases aligning to TRBD1. Germline loops: CDR1 SEHNR, CDR2 FQNEAQ (reference sequence). The CDR3 contains 17 residues. Trimming removed 5 bases from V and 0 bases from J; junction bases left unmatched: 11. CDR3 bases: TGTGCCAGCAGCCCTATCCAATCAGGGGGCTTGAACACTGAAGCTTTCTTT. It encodes CASSPIQSGGLNTEAFF.

This sequence joins TRBV19 and TRBJ1-1; D unclear. This CDR3 is 14 amino acids long. Trimming pared 5 bases from V and 5 bases from J, leaving 15 bases between. Germline V gene lookup returns CDR1 LNHDA and CDR2 SQIVND (reference sequence). In DNA, the CDR3 is TGTGCCAGTAGTCCTTGGTCCGAGGGAACTGAAGCTTTCTTT. Its protein is CASSPWSEGTEAFF.

The chain carries TRBV4-1 and TRBJ2-5, with TRBD2 as a possible D gene (6 bases). Trimming took off 4 bases at V and 1 base at J, with 10 bases between the two ends. Per germline, CDR1 MGHRA and CDR2 YSYEKL. This CDR3 region has 14 residues. In nucleotides, the CDR3 is TGCGCCAGCAGCCCTCCGGGACTCCAAGAGACCCAGTACTTC. Amino acids: CASSPPGLQETQYF.

The chain is built from TRBV18 and TRBJ2-7, with D maybe TRBD1 (6 bases). V was clipped by 0 bases and J by 4 bases, with 10 bases between them. This CDR3 has 14 residues. Germline CDR1 and CDR2: KGHSH and LQKENI. DNA of the CDR3: TGTGCCAGCTCACCACCGGGACACCTATACGAGCAGTACTTC. It codes for CASSPPGHLYEQYF.

The rearrangement joins TRBV6-5 to TRBJ2-1; 7 bases are a match to TRBD1. J was trimmed by 6 bases and V by 5 bases; bases with no gene match: 10. The CDR3 is 15 amino acids. Germline V CDR1 and CDR2: MNHEY, SVGAGI. This chain's CDR3 is CASSLRGNGINEQFF. CDR3 bases: TGTGCCAGCAGTCTCAGGGGGAACGGTATCAATGAGCAGTTCTTC.